The 5 T cell receptor beta chains given below trace back to one sample, sequenced in a study of cytomegalovirus exposure and HLA in healthy donors. Using immunoSEQ multiplex PCR, the repertoire was profiled, and TCRdb retains in-frame clones only, with some absent. The data contain about 240,000 clones, more than 75% of them singletons. The sample comprised PBMCs. The receptors shown here come from a woman aged 30 to 39 in good health and CMV-seropositive.

The rearrangement uses TRBV7-9 and TRBJ1-1; possible D gene TRBD1, 5 bases. CDR3 length equals 13 residues. Germline CDR1 SEHNR, CDR2 FQNEAQ (reference sequence). Between the trimmed V and J ends, which lost 4 bases and 3 bases, there was a span of 9 bases. The CDR3 protein is CASSSQGYTEAFF. In DNA, the CDR3 is TGTGCCAGCAGCTCCCAGGGTTACACTGAAGCTTTCTTT. The full variable domain, rest sourced from reference TRBV7-9 and TRBJ1-1, is DTGVSQNPRHKITKRGQNVTFRCDPISEHNRLYWYRQTLGQGPEFLTYFQNEAQLEKSRLLSDRFSAERPKGSFSTLEIQRTEQGDSAMYLCASSSQGYTEAFFGQGTRLTVV.

The chain employs TRBV18 and TRBJ1-5; no clear D. This CDR3 spans 15 amino acids. From germline, CDR1 is KGHSH and CDR2 LQKENI. The V end lost 2 bases, the J end lost 0 bases, and 8 bases lay between the germline ends. CDR3: CASSPTEFSNQPQHF. CDR3 nucleotides: TGTGCCAGCTCACCAACAGAATTTAGCAATCAGCCCCAGCATTTT. Complete variable domain (other parts from reference TRBV18 and TRBJ1-5): NAGVMQNPRHLVRRRGQEARLRCSPMKGHSHVYWYRQLPEEGLKFMVYLQKENIIDESGMPKERFSAEFPKEGPSILRIQQVVRGDSAAYFCASSPTEFSNQPQHFGDGTRLSIL.

The chain is built from TRBV15 and TRBJ2-7; 7 bases are shared with TRBD1. The ends lost 1 base at V and 2 bases at J; junction bases unmatched: 5. Germline CDR1 LNHNV, CDR2 YYDKDF (reference sequence). CDR3 length: 15 amino acids. CDR3 bases: TGTGCCACCAGCAGAGGAGGCCAGGGGGCCTACGAGCAGTACTTC. It codes for CATSRGGQGAYEQYF.

The J gene is TRBJ1-5, the V gene TRBV19, with D hard to call. The germline V and J ends were trimmed by 2 bases and 0 bases, with 17 bases remaining between them. CDR1 and CDR2 (germline): LNHDA, SQIVND (reference sequence). There are 18 residues in the CDR3. The DNA of the CDR3 is TGTGCCAGTAGTATAAGAAGGTCGGGTACTTATAGCAATCAGCCCCAGCATTTT. This gives the protein CASSIRRSGTYSNQPQHF.

This chain uses TRBV30 with TRBJ1-2, with D tentatively TRBD1 (5 bases). Trimming pared 1 base from V and 7 bases from J, leaving 19 bases between. Looked up from germline, CDR1 is GTSNPN and CDR2 is SVGIG (reference sequence). CDR3 length: 15 amino acids. In DNA form, the CDR3 reads TGTGCCTGGAGTGCCCCGGCCCCAGGGAGGGGTGGCTACACCTTC. Translation: CAWSAPAPGRGGYTF.